This T cell receptor beta chain was identified during a study of cytomegalovirus exposure and HLA in healthy donors. Study context: The same platform was used for the 100 to 150 validation repertoires and the roughly 600 first-cohort repertoires, a later analysis reported. Findings and caveats of the study: Rare sequences made up most TCRs, while some public TCRs were found in many donors.

Trimming removed 5 bases from V and 2 bases from J, with 18 bases in between. Per germline, CDR1 SGHTS and CDR2 YDEGEE. The CDR3 runs to 16 residues. The donors were part of the roughly 120-subject validation cohort, which stood apart from the 666-subject first cohort. Produced via immunoSEQ multiplex PCR; TCRdb's table is partial and in-frame only. Seen here are tens of thousands of clones, 94% observed once, and the top ten hold approximately 3%. As concerns this clone: The target antigen is unknown.

The chain has TRBV5-8 and TRBJ2-3, with a possible D match to TRBD1 (5 bases). Sequencing input: PBMCs. The TCR sequence derives from a young woman in good health and CMV-seropositive. CDR3 amino acids: CASSFGHYPSTDTQYF. In DNA form, the CDR3 reads TGTGCCAGCAGTTTTGGACATTACCCTTCCACAGATACGCAGTATTTT.